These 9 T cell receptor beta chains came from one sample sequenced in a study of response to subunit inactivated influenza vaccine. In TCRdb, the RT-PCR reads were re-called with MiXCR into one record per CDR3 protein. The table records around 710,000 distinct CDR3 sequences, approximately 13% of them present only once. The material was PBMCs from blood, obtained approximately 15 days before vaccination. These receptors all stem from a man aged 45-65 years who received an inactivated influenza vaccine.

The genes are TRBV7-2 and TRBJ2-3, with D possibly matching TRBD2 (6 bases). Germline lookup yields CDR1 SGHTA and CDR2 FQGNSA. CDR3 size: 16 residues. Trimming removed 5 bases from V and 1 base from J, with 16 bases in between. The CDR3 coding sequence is TGTGCCAGCAGCCCCCGTGCGTGGGAGGGCACAGATACGCAGTATTTT. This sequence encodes CASSPRAWEGTDTQYF.

CDR3 bases: TGCAGTGCTACCTACAGCTACAATGAGCAGTTCTTC. Translation: CSATYSYNEQFF. The chain couples TRBV20-1 to TRBJ2-1; D ambiguous. CDR1 and CDR2 from the germline V gene are DFQATT and SNEGSKA (reference sequence). The CDR3 is 12 residues long. V lost 4 bases and J lost 3, with 7 bases in between.

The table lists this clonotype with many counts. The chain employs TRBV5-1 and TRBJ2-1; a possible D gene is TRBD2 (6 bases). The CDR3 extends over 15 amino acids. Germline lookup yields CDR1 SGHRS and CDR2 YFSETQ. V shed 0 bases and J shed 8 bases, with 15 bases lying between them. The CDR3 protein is CASSLATGRMDEQFF. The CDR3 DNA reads TGCGCCAGCAGCTTGGCCACGGGGAGGATGGATGAGCAGTTCTTC.

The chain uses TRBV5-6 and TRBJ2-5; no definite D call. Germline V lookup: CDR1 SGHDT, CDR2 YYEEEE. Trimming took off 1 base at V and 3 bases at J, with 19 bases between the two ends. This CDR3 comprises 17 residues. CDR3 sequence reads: CASSLIRPGTGKETQYF. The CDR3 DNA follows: TGTGCCAGCAGCTTGATTAGGCCTGGTACGGGCAAAGAGACCCAGTACTTC.

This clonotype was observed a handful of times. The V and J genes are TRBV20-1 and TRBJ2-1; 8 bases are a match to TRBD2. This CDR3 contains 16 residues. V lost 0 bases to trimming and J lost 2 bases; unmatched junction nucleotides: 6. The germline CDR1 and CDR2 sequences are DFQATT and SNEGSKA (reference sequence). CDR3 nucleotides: TGCAGTGCTAGAGATAGGAGACTAGCGACCTACAATGAGCAGTTCTTC. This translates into CSARDRRLATYNEQFF.

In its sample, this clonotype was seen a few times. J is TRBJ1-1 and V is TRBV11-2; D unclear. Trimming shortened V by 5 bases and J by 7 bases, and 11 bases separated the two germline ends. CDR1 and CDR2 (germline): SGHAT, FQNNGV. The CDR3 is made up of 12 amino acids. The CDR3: CASSPGIVEAFF. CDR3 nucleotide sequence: TGTGCCAGCAGCCCGGGAATCGTTGAAGCTTTCTTT. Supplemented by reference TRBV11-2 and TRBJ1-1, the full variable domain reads EAGVAQSPRYKIIEKRQSVAFWCNPISGHATLYWYQQILGQGPKLLIQFQNNGVVDDSQLPKDRFSAERLKGVDSTLKIQPAKLEDSAVYLCASSPGIVEAFFGQGTRLTVV.

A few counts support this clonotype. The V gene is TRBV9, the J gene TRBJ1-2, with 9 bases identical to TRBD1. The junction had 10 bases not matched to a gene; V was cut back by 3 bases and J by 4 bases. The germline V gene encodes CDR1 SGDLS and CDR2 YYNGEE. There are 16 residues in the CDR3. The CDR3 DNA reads TGTGCCAGCAGCGCCCTAGACAGGGGGAAGTTCTATGGCTACACCTTC. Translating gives CASSALDRGKFYGYTF.

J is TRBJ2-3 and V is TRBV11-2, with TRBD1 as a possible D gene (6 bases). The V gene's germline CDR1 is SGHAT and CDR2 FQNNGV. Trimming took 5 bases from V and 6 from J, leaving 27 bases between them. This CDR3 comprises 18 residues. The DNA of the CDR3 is TGTGCCAGCAGCGCCCCCCGCACTTGGGCTCAGGGGTCGGATACGCAGTATTTT. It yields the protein CASSAPRTWAQGSDTQYF.

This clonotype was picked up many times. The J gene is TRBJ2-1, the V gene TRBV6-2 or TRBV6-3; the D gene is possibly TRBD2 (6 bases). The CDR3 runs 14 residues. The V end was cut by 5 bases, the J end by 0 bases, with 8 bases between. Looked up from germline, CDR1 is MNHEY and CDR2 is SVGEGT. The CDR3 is CASSPGLSYNEQFF. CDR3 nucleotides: TGTGCCAGCAGTCCGGGACTCTCCTACAATGAGCAGTTCTTC.